This T cell receptor beta chain was retrieved from a study of shared clonotypes between healthy human individuals. There were no recent acute infections or vaccinations among the donors, who were healthy HIV-negative adults. V lost 0 bases and J 0 bases, leaving 8 bases between the germline ends. The V gene's germline CDR1 is LGHNA and CDR2 YNFKEQ. The CDR3 sequence is 16 residues long. In replicate PCRs of unsorted PBMC, around 0.3 ug DNA, about 31,000 T cell genomes, was used. Sequencing of unsorted PBMC DNA was carried out using ten immunoSEQ deep assay plates. The table came from immunoSEQ multiplex PCR; TCRdb's copy has only in-frame clones and leaves some out. The table includes about half a million clones, roughly 80% detected once.

The clonotype comes from a woman aged 35 to 49 in good health. Some clones in this sample may be carry-over from other donors' samples. V and J are TRBV4-2 and TRBJ2-2; D is unresolved. What was sequenced was PBMCs. For the CDR3, the DNA is TGTGCCAGCAGCCAAGAAGGCTCTACGAACACCGGGGAGCTGTTTTTT. It is translated as CASSQEGSTNTGELFF.